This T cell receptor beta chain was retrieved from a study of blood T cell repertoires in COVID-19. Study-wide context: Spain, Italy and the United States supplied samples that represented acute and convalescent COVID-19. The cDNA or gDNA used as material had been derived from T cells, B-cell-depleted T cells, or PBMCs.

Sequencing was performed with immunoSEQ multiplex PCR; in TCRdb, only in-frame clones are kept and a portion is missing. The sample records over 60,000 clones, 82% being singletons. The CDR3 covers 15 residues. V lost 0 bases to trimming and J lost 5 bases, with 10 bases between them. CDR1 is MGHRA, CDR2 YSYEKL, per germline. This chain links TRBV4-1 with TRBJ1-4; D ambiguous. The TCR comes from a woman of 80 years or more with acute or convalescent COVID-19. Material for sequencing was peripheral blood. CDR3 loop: CASSQDGQKNEKLFF. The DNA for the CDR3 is TGCGCCAGCAGCCAAGATGGGCAGAAGAATGAAAAACTGTTTTTT.